The clone carrying this T cell receptor (beta chain) was found once. The sample is drawn from a study of blood T cell repertoires in COVID-19. CDR1 and CDR2 from the germline V gene are SGHTA and FQGNSA. Trimming removed 5 bases from V and 0 bases from J, with 11 bases in between. This CDR3 region has 15 residues. Clones were sequenced by immunoSEQ multiplex PCR, and TCRdb holds only the in-frame ones, with some missing. The table records 150,000 to 200,000 clones, about 72% of them present only once. Participants' reported clinical history set cohort assignment. This sequence joins TRBV7-2 and TRBJ2-1, with D tentatively TRBD2 (5 bases). The sequencing sample was made of PBMCs or T cells enriched from blood (not recorded which). The receptor comes from a woman aged 45-60 years who had recovered from COVID-19. The CDR3 reads CASSLDYSSYNEQFF. For the CDR3, the DNA is TGTGCCAGCAGCCTCGACTATAGCTCCTACAATGAGCAGTTCTTC.